This TCR beta chain stems from a study of radiation and T cells in renal cell carcinoma. Method: immunoSEQ multiplex PCR; TCRdb's copy keeps in-frame clones and lacks some. The repertoire holds 80,000 or so clones, nearly 90% seen once, with roughly 6% in the top ten. The germline V gene has CDR1 SGHDN and CDR2 FVKESK. V lost 4 bases to trimming and J lost 3 bases, with 13 bases between them. The CDR3 is 14 residues long. Indicated time point: blood 4 weeks post-SBRT, at nephrectomy. Treatment noted: 15 Gy SBRT to primary tumor, nephrectomy 4 weeks later. Nephrectomy followed 15 Gy stereotactic body radiation by 4 weeks.

The sequenced sample was blood, obtained from a patient whose treatment included radiotherapy and nephrectomy. The rearrangement joins TRBV14 to TRBJ2-7; possible D gene TRBD1, 6 bases. The receptor's source is a woman in her sixties or seventies with renal cell carcinoma. The CDR3 reads CASSRGHRVYEQYF. CDR3 bases: TGTGCCAGCAGCCGCGGACACAGGGTCTACGAGCAGTACTTC.